The clone carrying this TCR beta chain was picked up one time. Its cognate antigen is unknown. The sample is drawn from a study of T cell responses to AZD1222 COVID-19 vaccine. Only in-frame clones appear in the TCRdb table, and some are missing; sequencing was by immunoSEQ multiplex PCR. Counted here are some 170,000 clones, 90% to 95% occurring once; the ten biggest clones make up about 1%. The V gene's germline CDR1 is SGHNT and CDR2 YENEEA. The junction had 12 bases not matched to a gene; V was cut back by 5 bases and J by 7 bases. The CDR3 is 16 amino acids. Notes on the study in general: CD4 TCRs linked to vaccination spanned spike, dominating at 160-218 and 743-854. The reported proportion of spike-specific TCRs targeting unmutated variant regions was nearly half.

Specimen: peripheral blood, collected 28 days after the second dose of the MenACWY control vaccine. This chain joins TRBV11-3 and TRBJ2-2, with 8 bases aligning to TRBD1. This clonotype was obtained from an adult who received the MenACWY meningococcal vaccine as a control. Here the CDR3 reads CASSQGTGMGSGELFF. The DNA of the CDR3 is TGTGCCAGCAGCCAGGGGACAGGCATGGGCAGCGGGGAGCTGTTTTTT.